Sequencing of this T cell receptor beta chain was carried out in a study of T cells in Graves' hyperthyroidism and ophthalmopathy. Not enrolled were patients with uncontrolled infection, other autoimmune disease, pregnancy or lactation. Diagnostic assessment was based on clinical symptoms, serum thyroxine and TRAb, thyroid ultrasound and orbital computed tomography. Germline V gene lookup returns CDR1 SGHRS and CDR2 YFSETQ. CDR3 length equals 15 residues. Study-wide points: Blood also showed most of the thyroid clonotypes that were expanded above 0.001.

The table lists this clonotype with many counts. Antigen specificity is unknown. The germline gene is not matched at one end of the junction; a read error may be the cause. Researchers amplified the TCR beta CDR3 regions from RNA transcripts. HTBI primers drove first-round RT-PCR of the TCR CDR3. In TCRdb, the multiplex PCR reads were re-called with MiXCR into one record per CDR3 protein. This sample yields about 660,000 distinct CDR3 sequences, of which nearly 45% are seen a single time; 6.5% to 9% belongs to the top ten. The V and J genes are TRBV5-1 and TRBJ1-5; maybe TRBD1 (5 bases). The sequenced sample was peripheral blood or thyroid tissue (not recorded which). This TCR derives from an adult man with Graves' disease, either hyperthyroidism or ophthalmopathy (not recorded which). CDR3 bases: TGTGCCAGCAGCTTAGCAGGGAATAGCAATCAGCCCCAGCATTTT. Its translation is CASSLAGNSNQPQHF.